This T cell receptor beta chain was captured in a study of CD4 T cell repertoires in COVID-19. Study-level findings and limits: In SARS-CoV and/or HKU1 spike cultures, between 7 and 25% of SARS-CoV-2 clonotypes reappeared. Two or all three memory subsets shared several highly expanded SARS-CoV-2-reactive clonotypes.

These patients had recovered from COVID-19 ranging mild to severe. These memory T cells were uncultured and sequenced directly after ex vivo isolation. This clone was observed once. Its cognate antigen is unknown. In germline, CDR1 is SGHRS, CDR2 YFSETQ. Trimming shortened V by 1 base and J by 5 bases, and 10 bases separated the two germline ends. The CDR3 contains 13 residues. Assay used: immunoSEQ multiplex PCR; TCRdb lists only in-frame clones, some missing. This table holds 70,000 to 95,000 clones, 83% found once. This rearrangement joins TRBV5-1 to TRBJ2-7; D is perhaps TRBD1 or TRBD2 (5 bases each). The clonotype was recovered from a human donor who had COVID-19. The sample was CD4+ T cells from peripheral blood, taken after recovery from COVID-19. The chain's CDR3 is CASSLPGRDEQYF. Written as DNA, the CDR3 is TGCGCCAGCAGCTTGCCGGGACGCGACGAGCAGTACTTC.